A selection of T cell receptor beta chains follows, all from one sample in a study of patients and donors after allogeneic stem cell transplantation. TCRdb re-called the RT-PCR reads with MiXCR, one entry per CDR3 protein. The sample carries 25,000 to 40,000 distinct CDR3 sequences, around 33% recorded once. Sequencing was done on a sample of blood, either unsorted or a sorted T cell fraction (not recorded which). The receptors were gathered from a human donor who was either an allogeneic HSCT recipient or a stem cell or donor lymphocyte infusion donor (not recorded which). It is not recorded whose cells these are; they may come from a transplant donor. The CDR3 runs from the conserved cysteine through the conserved F or W. D genes are given only for firm matches. Expanded clones get a size class; other rows say once, few or many, or leave the size out.

clone_size: NA
d_call: TRBD1
v_call: TRBV4-3
j_call: TRBJ1-1
cdr3_length: 16
cdr3_nt: TGCGCCAGCAGCCAAGACGAGACAGGGCTGAACACTGAAGCTTTCTTT
cdr3_aa: CASSQDETGLNTEAFF

clone_size: NA
d_call: NA
v_call: TRBV5-1
j_call: TRBJ2-4
cdr3_length: 13
cdr3_nt: TGCGCCAGCAGCTTGCCAGGCAATCACATTCAGTACTTC
cdr3_aa: CASSLPGNHIQYF

clone_size: NA
d_call: NA
v_call: TRBV11-3
j_call: TRBJ1-2
cdr3_length: 13
cdr3_nt: TGTGCCAGCAGCCCCCAACAGGATACTGGCTACACCTTC
cdr3_aa: CASSPQQDTGYTF

clone_size: NA
d_call: TRBD1
v_call: TRBV20-1
j_call: TRBJ1-1
cdr3_length: 15
cdr3_nt: TGCAGTGCTAGGGGGACAGGGGCTGGGAACACTGAAGCTTTCTTT
cdr3_aa: CSARGTGAGNTEAFF

clone_size: few
d_call: TRBD1
v_call: TRBV7-9
j_call: TRBJ1-2
cdr3_length: 13
cdr3_nt: TGTGCCAGCCAGCGGGCAGGGGGCTATGGCTACACCTTC
cdr3_aa: CASQRAGGYGYTF

clone_size: many
d_call: TRBD1
v_call: TRBV20-1
j_call: TRBJ1-5
cdr3_length: 12
cdr3_nt: TGCAGTGCTGGGACAGGGTTTGAGCCCCAGCATTTT
cdr3_aa: CSAGTGFEPQHF

clone_size: NA
d_call: NA
v_call: TRBV4-2
j_call: TRBJ1-3
cdr3_length: 14
cdr3_nt: TGTGCCAGCAGCCAAGATCCCCAGGGGAACACCATATATTTT
cdr3_aa: CASSQDPQGNTIYF

clone_size: NA
d_call: TRBD1
v_call: TRBV20-1
j_call: TRBJ1-6
cdr3_length: 14
cdr3_nt: TGCAGTGCCTTGACAGGGGATGGAAATTCACCCCTCCACTTT
cdr3_aa: CSALTGDGNSPLHF

clone_size: few
d_call: NA
v_call: TRBV5-6
j_call: TRBJ2-7
cdr3_length: 14
cdr3_nt: TGTGCCAGCAGCTTAACAGGGAAAGACTACGAGCAGTACTTC
cdr3_aa: CASSLTGKDYEQYF

clone_size: many
d_call: NA
v_call: TRBV27
j_call: TRBJ1-5
cdr3_length: 13
cdr3_nt: TGTGCCAGCAGTATTCAAAGCAATCAGCCCCAGCATTTT
cdr3_aa: CASSIQSNQPQHF

clone_size: NA
d_call: TRBD2
v_call: TRBV13
j_call: TRBJ2-2
cdr3_length: 16
cdr3_nt: TGTGCCAGCAGCCCAGGACTAGCGGGAGGTACCGGGGAGCTGTTTTTT
cdr3_aa: CASSPGLAGGTGELFF

clone_size: NA
d_call: NA
v_call: TRBV20-1
j_call: TRBJ1-1
cdr3_length: 15
cdr3_nt: TGCAGTGCTAGGCTGGCACACCGCCAGAACACTGAAGCTTTCTTT
cdr3_aa: CSARLAHRQNTEAFF

clone_size: NA
d_call: NA
v_call: TRBV6-6
j_call: TRBJ1-2
cdr3_length: 17
cdr3_nt: TGTGCCAGCAGTTACTCGTCAAACAGGGATGAAGGAGATGGCTACACCTTC
cdr3_aa: CASSYSSNRDEGDGYTF

clone_size: NA
d_call: NA
v_call: TRBV25-1
j_call: TRBJ1-6
cdr3_length: 18
cdr3_nt: TGTGCCAGCAGTGAATACCCTACAGGCTCTCCCCTTAATTCACCCCTCCACTTT
cdr3_aa: CASSEYPTGSPLNSPLHF

clone_size: NA
d_call: TRBD1
v_call: TRBV3-1
j_call: TRBJ1-4
cdr3_length: 15
cdr3_nt: TGTGCCAGCAGCCAAGCAAGGGGGCATGGTGAAAAACTGTTTTTT
cdr3_aa: CASSQARGHGEKLFF

clone_size: NA
d_call: NA
v_call: TRBV11-3
j_call: TRBJ1-4
cdr3_length: 13
cdr3_nt: TGTGCCAGCAGCTCTTTAGGGGACGAAAAACTGTTTTTT
cdr3_aa: CASSSLGDEKLFF

clone_size: NA
d_call: NA
v_call: TRBV18
j_call: TRBJ2-2
cdr3_length: 15
cdr3_nt: TGTGCCAGCTCACCGGGAGGTGCGAACACCGGGGAGCTGTTTTTT
cdr3_aa: CASSPGGANTGELFF

clone_size: few
d_call: NA
v_call: TRBV29-1
j_call: TRBJ1-1
cdr3_length: 14
cdr3_nt: TGCAGCGTTTTTTACAACAGCATGAACACTGAAGCTTTCTTT
cdr3_aa: CSVFYNSMNTEAFF

clone_size: NA
d_call: TRBD1
v_call: TRBV24-1
j_call: TRBJ2-7
cdr3_length: 14
cdr3_nt: TGTGCCACCAGCCGACAGGGGGAGTCCTACGAGCAGTACTTC
cdr3_aa: CATSRQGESYEQYF

clone_size: NA
d_call: NA
v_call: TRBV18
j_call: TRBJ2-5
cdr3_length: 15
cdr3_nt: TGTGCCAGCTCACCACCATTCACAACCCAAGAGACCCAGTACTTC
cdr3_aa: CASSPPFTTQETQYF

clone_size: few
d_call: NA
v_call: TRBV12-3/TRBV12-4
j_call: TRBJ2-7
cdr3_length: 13
cdr3_nt: TGTGCCAGCAGTTTTACCAGGGACGGCGAGCAGTACTTC
cdr3_aa: CASSFTRDGEQYF

clone_size: few
d_call: NA
v_call: TRBV5-5
j_call: TRBJ2-2
cdr3_length: 15
cdr3_nt: TGTGCCAGCAGCTTGGTGGGCGCGGACACCGGGGAGCTGTTTTTT
cdr3_aa: CASSLVGADTGELFF

clone_size: many
d_call: TRBD1
v_call: TRBV15
j_call: TRBJ2-5
cdr3_length: 15
cdr3_nt: TGTGCCACCAGCCCACCGGGACAGGGGGCCGAGACCCAGTACTTC
cdr3_aa: CATSPPGQGAETQYF

clone_size: few
d_call: NA
v_call: TRBV20-1
j_call: TRBJ1-2
cdr3_length: 12
cdr3_nt: TGCAGTGCTAGGGCCCAAAAGGATGGCTACACCTTC
cdr3_aa: CSARAQKDGYTF

clone_size: few
d_call: NA
v_call: TRBV7-2
j_call: TRBJ2-3
cdr3_length: 14
cdr3_nt: TGTGCCAGCAGCAGGGGATGGCGCGTTGATACGCAGTATTTT
cdr3_aa: CASSRGWRVDTQYF

clone_size: few
d_call: NA
v_call: TRBV15
j_call: TRBJ1-4
cdr3_length: 13
cdr3_nt: TGTGCCACCAGCAGAGATACTGGAGAAAAACTGTTTTTT
cdr3_aa: CATSRDTGEKLFF

clone_size: once
d_call: NA
v_call: TRBV7-9
j_call: TRBJ1-2
cdr3_length: 13
cdr3_nt: TGTGCCAGCAGCTTACGAAGGGCGGATGGCTACACCTTC
cdr3_aa: CASSLRRADGYTF

clone_size: NA
d_call: NA
v_call: TRBV11-2
j_call: TRBJ2-1
cdr3_length: 13
cdr3_nt: TGTGCCAGCAGCTTGTTTCAGATTAATGAGCAGTTCTTC
cdr3_aa: CASSLFQINEQFF

clone_size: NA
d_call: NA
v_call: TRBV7-2
j_call: TRBJ2-7
cdr3_length: 15
cdr3_nt: TGTGCCAGCAGCGTGCACAGGGAATATGTCTACGAGCAGTACTTC
cdr3_aa: CASSVHREYVYEQYF

clone_size: NA
d_call: NA
v_call: TRBV5-5
j_call: TRBJ1-5
cdr3_length: 16
cdr3_nt: TGTGCCAGCAGCTTGGGGGGTGCTCAGGGCAATCAGCCCCAGCATTTT
cdr3_aa: CASSLGGAQGNQPQHF

clone_size: NA
d_call: NA
v_call: TRBV5-1
j_call: TRBJ2-1
cdr3_length: 13
cdr3_nt: TGCGCCAGCAGCCTCGCGGTATACAATGAGCAGTTCTTC
cdr3_aa: CASSLAVYNEQFF